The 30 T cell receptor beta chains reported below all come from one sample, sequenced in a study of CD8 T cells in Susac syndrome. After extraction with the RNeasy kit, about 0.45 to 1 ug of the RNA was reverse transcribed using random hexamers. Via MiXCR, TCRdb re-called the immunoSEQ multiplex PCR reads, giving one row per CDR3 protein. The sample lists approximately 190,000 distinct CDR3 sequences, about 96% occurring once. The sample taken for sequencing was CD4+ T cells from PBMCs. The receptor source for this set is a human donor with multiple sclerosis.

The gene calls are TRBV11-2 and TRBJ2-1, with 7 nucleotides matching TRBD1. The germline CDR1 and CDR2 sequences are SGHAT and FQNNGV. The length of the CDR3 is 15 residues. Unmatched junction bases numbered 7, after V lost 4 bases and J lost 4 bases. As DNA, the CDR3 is TGTGCCAGCAGCTCCCGGGACAGCGCGTACAATGAGCAGTTCTTC. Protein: CASSSRDSAYNEQFF.

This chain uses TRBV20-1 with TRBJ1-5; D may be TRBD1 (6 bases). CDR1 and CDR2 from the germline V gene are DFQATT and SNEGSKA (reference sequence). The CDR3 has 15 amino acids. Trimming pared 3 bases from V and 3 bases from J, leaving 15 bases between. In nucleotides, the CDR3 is TGCAGTGCTAGGAAGGGCAGGGGAGACAATCAGCCCCAGCATTTT. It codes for CSARKGRGDNQPQHF.

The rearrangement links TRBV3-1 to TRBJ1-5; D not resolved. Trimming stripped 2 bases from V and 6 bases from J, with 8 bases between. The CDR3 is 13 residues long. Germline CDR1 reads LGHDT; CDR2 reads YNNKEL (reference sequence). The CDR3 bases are TGTGCCAGCAGCCAACTTAACGCTCAGCCCCAGCATTTT. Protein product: CASSQLNAQPQHF.

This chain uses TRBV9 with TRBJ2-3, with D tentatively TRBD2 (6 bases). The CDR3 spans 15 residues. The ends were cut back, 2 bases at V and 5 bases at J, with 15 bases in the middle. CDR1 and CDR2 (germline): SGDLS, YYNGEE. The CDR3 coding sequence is TGTGCCAGCAGCGTGGTGGGAGGCCCTAGAGATACGCAGTATTTT. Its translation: CASSVVGGPRDTQYF. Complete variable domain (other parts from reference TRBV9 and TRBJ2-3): DSGVTQTPKHLITATGQRVTLRCSPRSGDLSVYWYQQSLDQGLQFLIQYYNGEERAKGNILERFSAQQFPDLHSELNLSSLELGDSALYFCASSVVGGPRDTQYFGPGTRLTVL.

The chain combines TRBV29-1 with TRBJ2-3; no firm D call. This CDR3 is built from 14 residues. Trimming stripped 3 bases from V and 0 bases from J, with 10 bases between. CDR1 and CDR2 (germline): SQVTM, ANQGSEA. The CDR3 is CSVERHGSTDTQYF. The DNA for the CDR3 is TGCAGCGTTGAGAGACACGGCAGCACAGATACGCAGTATTTT.

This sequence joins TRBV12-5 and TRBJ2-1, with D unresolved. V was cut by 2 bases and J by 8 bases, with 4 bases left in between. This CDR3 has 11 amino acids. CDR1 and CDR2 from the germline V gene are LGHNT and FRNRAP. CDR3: CASGLPDEQFF. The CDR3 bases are TGTGCTAGTGGTTTGCCTGATGAGCAGTTCTTC.

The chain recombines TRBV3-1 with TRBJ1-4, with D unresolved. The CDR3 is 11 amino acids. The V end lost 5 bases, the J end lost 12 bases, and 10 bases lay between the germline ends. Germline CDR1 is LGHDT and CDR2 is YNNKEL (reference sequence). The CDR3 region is CASSLQRQLFF. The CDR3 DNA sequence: TGTGCCAGCAGCTTGCAGAGGCAACTGTTTTTT.

CDR3 DNA: TGCAGTGCGAGCGACAGGGCTGGGGCCAACGTCCTGACTTTC. Amino acids: CSASDRAGANVLTF. This rearrangement joins TRBV20-1 to TRBJ2-6, with 7 nucleotides matching TRBD1. Trimming at V came to 6 bases and at J to 2 bases, leaving 4 bases not matched to a gene. The CDR3 length is 14 residues. Germline V gene sequence: CDR1 DFQATT, CDR2 SNEGSKA (reference sequence).

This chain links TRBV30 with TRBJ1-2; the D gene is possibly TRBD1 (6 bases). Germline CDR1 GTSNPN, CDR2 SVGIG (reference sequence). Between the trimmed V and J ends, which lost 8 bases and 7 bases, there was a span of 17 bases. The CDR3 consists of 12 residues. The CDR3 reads CAAKQGRRGYTF. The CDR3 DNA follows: TGTGCCGCGAAACAGGGAAGACGTGGCTACACCTTC.

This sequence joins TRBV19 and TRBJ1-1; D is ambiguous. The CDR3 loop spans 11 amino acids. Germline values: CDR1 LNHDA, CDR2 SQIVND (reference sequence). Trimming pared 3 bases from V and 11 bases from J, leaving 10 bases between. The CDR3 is CASSILFQAFF. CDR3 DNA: TGTGCCAGTAGTATCCTCTTCCAGGCTTTCTTT.

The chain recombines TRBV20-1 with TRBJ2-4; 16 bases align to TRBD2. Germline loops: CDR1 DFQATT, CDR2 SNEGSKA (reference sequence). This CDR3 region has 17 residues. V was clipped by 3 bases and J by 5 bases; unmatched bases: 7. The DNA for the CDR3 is TGCAGTGCTAGCCTGTCCGGGACTAGCGGGGGGGAAAACATTCAGTACTTC. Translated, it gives CSASLSGTSGGENIQYF.

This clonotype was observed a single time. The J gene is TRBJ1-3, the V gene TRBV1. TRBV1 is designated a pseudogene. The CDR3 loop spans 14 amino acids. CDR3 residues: CTSSPEVSGNTIYF. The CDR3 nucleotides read TGCACCAGCAGCCCCGAGGTCTCTGGAAACACCATATATTTT.

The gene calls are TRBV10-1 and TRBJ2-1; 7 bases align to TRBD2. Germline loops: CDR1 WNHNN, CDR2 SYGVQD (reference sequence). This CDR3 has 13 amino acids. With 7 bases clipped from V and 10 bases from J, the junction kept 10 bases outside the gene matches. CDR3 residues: CASKRDPVGEQFF. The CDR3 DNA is TGCGCCAGCAAGCGGGATCCGGTTGGGGAGCAGTTCTTC.

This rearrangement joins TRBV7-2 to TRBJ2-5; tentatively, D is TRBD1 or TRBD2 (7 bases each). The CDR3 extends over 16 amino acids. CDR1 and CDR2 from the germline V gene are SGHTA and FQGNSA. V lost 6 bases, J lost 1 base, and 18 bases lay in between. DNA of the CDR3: TGTGCCAGCAGGATAAGCGGGACAGTCTCCCAAGAGACCCAGTACTTC. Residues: CASRISGTVSQETQYF.

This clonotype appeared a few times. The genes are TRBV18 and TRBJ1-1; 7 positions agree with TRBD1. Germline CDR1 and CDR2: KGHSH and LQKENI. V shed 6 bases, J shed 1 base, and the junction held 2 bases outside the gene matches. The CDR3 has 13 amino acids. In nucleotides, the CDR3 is TGTGCCAGCTCCGGGACAGCGAACACTGAAGCTTTCTTT. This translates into CASSGTANTEAFF.

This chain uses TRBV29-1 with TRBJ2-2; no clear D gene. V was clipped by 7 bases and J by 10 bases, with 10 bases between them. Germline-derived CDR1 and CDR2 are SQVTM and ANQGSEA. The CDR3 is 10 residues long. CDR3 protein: CSARTPELFF. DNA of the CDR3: TGCAGCGCCAGGACCCCGGAGCTGTTTTTT.

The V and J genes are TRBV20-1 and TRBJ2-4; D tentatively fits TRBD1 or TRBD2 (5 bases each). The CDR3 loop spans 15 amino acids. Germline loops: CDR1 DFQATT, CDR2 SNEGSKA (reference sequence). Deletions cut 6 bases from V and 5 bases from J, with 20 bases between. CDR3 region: CSAPRRDRSQNIQYF. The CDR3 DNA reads TGCAGTGCCCCGCGAAGGGACCGATCCCAAAACATTCAGTACTTC.

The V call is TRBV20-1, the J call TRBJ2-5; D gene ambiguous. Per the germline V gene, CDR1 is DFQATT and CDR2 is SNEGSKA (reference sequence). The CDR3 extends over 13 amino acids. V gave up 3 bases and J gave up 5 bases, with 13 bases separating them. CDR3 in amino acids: CSARSWARETQYF. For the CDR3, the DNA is TGCAGTGCTAGGTCCTGGGCGCGGGAGACCCAGTACTTC.

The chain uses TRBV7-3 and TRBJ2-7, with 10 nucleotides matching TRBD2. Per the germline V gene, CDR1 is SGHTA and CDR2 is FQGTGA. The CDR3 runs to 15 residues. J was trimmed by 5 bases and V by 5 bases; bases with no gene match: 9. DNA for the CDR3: TGTGCCAGCAGCACCCAGCGGGAGGGCCTCGACGAGCAGTACTTC. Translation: CASSTQREGLDEQYF.

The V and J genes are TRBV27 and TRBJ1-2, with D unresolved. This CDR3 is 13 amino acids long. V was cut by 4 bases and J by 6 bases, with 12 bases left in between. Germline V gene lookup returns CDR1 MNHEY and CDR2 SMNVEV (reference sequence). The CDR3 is CASSSGWINGYTF. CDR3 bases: TGTGCCAGCAGTTCCGGGTGGATTAATGGCTACACCTTC.

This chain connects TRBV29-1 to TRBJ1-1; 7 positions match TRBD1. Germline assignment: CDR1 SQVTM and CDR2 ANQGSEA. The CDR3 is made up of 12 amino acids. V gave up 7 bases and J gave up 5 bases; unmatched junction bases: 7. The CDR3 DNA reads TGCAGCGCCGGGACAGAGAGGACTGAAGCTTTCTTT. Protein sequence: CSAGTERTEAFF.

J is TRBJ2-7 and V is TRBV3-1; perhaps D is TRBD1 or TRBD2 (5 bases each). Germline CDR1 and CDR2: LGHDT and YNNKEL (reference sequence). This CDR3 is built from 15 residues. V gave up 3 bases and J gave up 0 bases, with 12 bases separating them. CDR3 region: CASSQGPGPSYEQYF. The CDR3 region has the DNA TGTGCCAGCAGCCAGGGTCCGGGACCCTCCTACGAGCAGTACTTC.

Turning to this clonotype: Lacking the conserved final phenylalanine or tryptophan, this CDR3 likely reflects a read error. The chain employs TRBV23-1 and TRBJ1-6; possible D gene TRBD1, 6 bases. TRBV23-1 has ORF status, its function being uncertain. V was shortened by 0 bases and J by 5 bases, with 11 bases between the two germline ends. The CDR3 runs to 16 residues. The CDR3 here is CASSQSFRGDNSPLHL. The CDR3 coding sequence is TGCGCCAGCAGTCAATCGTTCAGGGGCGATAATTCACCCCTCCACCTT.

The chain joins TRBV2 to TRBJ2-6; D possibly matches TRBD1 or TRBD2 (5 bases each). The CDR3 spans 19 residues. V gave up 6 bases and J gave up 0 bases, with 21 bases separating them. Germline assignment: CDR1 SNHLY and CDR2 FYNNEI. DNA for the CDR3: TGTGCCAGCAGAGCCGAATCGAGGGGACCGAGCTCTGGGGCCAACGTCCTGACTTTC. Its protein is CASRAESRGPSSGANVLTF. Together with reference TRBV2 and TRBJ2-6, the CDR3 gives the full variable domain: EPEVTQTPSHQVTQMGQEVILRCVPISNHLYFYWYRQILGQKVEFLVSFYNNEISEKSEIFDDQFSVERPDGSNFTLKIRSTKLEDSAMYFCASRAESRGPSSGANVLTFGAGSRLTVL.

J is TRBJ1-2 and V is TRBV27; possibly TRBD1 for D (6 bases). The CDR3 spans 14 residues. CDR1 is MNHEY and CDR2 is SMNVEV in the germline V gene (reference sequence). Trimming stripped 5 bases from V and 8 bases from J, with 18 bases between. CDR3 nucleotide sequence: TGTGCCAGCAGTCCGGCGGACAGCCGACGCGGCTACACCTTC. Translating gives CASSPADSRRGYTF.

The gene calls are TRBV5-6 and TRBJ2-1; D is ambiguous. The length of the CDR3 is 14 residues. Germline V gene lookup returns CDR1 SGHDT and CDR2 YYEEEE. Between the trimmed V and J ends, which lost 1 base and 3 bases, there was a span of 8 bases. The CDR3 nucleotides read TGTGCCAGCAGCTTGCTCTACGGCTACAATGAGCAGTTCTTC. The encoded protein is CASSLLYGYNEQFF.

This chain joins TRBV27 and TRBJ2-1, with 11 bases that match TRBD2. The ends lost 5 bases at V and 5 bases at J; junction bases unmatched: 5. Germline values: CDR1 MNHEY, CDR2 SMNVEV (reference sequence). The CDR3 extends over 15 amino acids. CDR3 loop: CASSGMGLADNEQFF. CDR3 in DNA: TGTGCCAGCAGTGGGATGGGACTAGCGGACAATGAGCAGTTCTTC.

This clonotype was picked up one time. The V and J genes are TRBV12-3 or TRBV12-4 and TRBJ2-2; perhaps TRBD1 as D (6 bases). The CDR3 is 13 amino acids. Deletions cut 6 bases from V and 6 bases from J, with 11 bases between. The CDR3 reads CASSLKGAGELFF. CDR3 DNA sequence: TGTGCCAGCAGCCTCAAGGGGGCCGGGGAGCTGTTTTTT.

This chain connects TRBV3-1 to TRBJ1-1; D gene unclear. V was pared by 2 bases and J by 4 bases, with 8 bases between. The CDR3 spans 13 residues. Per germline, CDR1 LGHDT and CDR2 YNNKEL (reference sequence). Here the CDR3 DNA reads TGTGCCAGCAGCCAAAGTCCGCCCACTGAAGCTTTCTTT. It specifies CASSQSPPTEAFF.

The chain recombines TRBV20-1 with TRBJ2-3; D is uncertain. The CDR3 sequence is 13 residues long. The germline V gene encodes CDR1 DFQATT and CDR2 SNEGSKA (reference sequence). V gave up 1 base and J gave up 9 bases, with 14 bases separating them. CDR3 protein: CSARARQGETQYF. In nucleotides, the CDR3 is TGCAGTGCTAGAGCGAGGCAAGGAGAGACGCAGTATTTT.